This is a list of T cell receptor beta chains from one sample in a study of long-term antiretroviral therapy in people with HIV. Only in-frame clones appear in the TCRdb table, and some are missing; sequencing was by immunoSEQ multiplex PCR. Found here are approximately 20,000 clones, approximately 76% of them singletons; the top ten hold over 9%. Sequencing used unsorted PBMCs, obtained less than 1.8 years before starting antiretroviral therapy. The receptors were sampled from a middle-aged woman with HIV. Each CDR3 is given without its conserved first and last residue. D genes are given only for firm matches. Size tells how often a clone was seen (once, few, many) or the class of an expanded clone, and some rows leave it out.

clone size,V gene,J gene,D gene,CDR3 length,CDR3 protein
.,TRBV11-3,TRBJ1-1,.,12,ASRLRGEGTEAF
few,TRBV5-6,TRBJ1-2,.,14,ASSASGGYDHYGYT
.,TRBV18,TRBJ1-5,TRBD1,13,ASSPDRGGNQPQH
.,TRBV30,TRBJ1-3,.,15,AWSVSGAFNSGNTIY
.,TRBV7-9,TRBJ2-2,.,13,ASSLAQENTGELF
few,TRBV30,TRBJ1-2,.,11,AWNPGGNYGYT
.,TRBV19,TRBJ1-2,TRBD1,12,ASSTSGQTYGYT
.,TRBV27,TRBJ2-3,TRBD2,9,ASSSSGGQY
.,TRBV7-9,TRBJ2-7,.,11,ASSPRTAYEQY
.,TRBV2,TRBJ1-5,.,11,ASTGGKGQPQH
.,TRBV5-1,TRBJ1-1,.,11,ASSWGGVNEAF
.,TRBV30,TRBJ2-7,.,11,AWTRQDSYEQY
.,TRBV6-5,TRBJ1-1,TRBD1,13,ASQRELTGATEAF
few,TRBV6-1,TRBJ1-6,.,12,ASSVTGYNSPLH
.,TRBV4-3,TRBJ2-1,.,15,ASSQDRAGALNNEQF